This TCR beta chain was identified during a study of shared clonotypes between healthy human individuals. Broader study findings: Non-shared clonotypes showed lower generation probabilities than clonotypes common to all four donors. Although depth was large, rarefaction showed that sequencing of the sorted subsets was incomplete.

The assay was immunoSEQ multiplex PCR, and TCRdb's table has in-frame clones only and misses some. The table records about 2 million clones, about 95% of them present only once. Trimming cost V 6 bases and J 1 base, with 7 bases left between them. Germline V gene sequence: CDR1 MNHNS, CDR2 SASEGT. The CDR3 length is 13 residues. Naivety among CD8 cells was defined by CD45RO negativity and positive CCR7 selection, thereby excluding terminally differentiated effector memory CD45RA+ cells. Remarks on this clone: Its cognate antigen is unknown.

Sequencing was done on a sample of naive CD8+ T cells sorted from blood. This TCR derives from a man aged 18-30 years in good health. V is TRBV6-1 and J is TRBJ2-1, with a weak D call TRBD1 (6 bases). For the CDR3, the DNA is TGTGCCAGCAGCGACAGGTCCTACAATGAGCAGTTCTTC. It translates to CASSDRSYNEQFF.